This TCR beta chain was profiled in a study of OX40 agonist ivuxolimab in advanced cancers. Study-level background: There were three patients with partial responses, one having hepatocellular carcinoma and two cutaneous melanoma.

Using immunoSEQ multiplex PCR, the repertoire was profiled, and TCRdb retains in-frame clones only, with some absent. The sample lists tens of thousands of clones; 80% to 95% were seen once. Points from the study as a whole: Compared with others, partial responders at 0.1-3.0 mg/kg displayed clonal expansion among the lowest. There was clonal expansion of CD4+ and CD8+ blood T cells by week 6 at 0.1 to 3.0 mg/kg.

Concerning this clone itself: Its target is not known.

The CDR3 is made up of 15 amino acids. The germline CDR1 and CDR2 sequences are SGHRS and YFSETQ. Losses at the gene ends were 1 base for V and 6 bases for J; bases not matched to a gene: 4. The receptor's source is an adult with an advanced solid tumor such as melanoma, head and neck, liver or kidney cancer. This sample comprised CD4+ or CD8+ T cells sorted from blood, obtained in a trial of the OX40 agonist ivuxolimab. The chain joins TRBV5-1 to TRBJ2-1, with 10 bases fitting TRBD1. In nucleotides, the CDR3 is TGCGCCAGCAGCTTGATGGGACAGGGGTCCAATGAGCAGTTCTTC. It encodes CASSLMGQGSNEQFF.